The 25 T cell receptor beta chains below come from one sample, sequenced in a study of CD8 T cell repertoires and HIV-1 epitope variants. Their antigen targets remain unknown. TCRdb's copy holds only in-frame clones and misses some; the assay was immunoSEQ multiplex PCR. The sample yields thousands of clones, around two thirds seen once. The sequencing input was cultured CD8+ T cells derived from PBMCs. Every receptor here comes from a male donor with HIV.

The chain recombines TRBV18 with TRBJ2-2; TRBD1 matches at 9 bases. Looked up from germline, CDR1 is KGHSH and CDR2 is LQKENI. The trim removed 3 bases at V and 6 bases at J, leaving 5 bases unmatched. The CDR3 loop spans 15 amino acids. CDR3 coding DNA: TGTGCCAGCTCACCGGGACAGGGCCGGGCCGGGGAGCTGTTTTTT. This encodes CASSPGQGRAGELFF.

This clone was counted a few times. This chain links TRBV6-5 with TRBJ2-1; D not certain. The germline V gene encodes CDR1 MNHEY and CDR2 SVGAGI. The germline V and J ends were trimmed by 0 bases and 7 bases, with 10 bases remaining between them. The CDR3 spans 14 residues. Written as DNA, the CDR3 is TGTGCCAGCAGTTACTCGACCGGTGGGAATGAGCAGTTCTTC. Amino acid sequence: CASSYSTGGNEQFF.

CDR3 region: CASRGTSGRIGNEQFF. CDR3 DNA: TGTGCCAGCAGGGGGACTAGCGGGAGAATCGGCAATGAGCAGTTCTTC. This chain joins TRBV27 and TRBJ2-1; TRBD2 agrees at 14 bases. Germline CDR1 and CDR2: MNHEY and SMNVEV (reference sequence). V lost 6 bases, J lost 6 bases, and 7 bases stayed unmatched. The CDR3 spans 16 residues.

The table lists this clone with a count of one. This chain links TRBV9 with TRBJ2-7; 14 bases fit TRBD2. CDR3 size: 17 residues. V was pared by 0 bases and J by 5 bases, with 7 bases of the junction left unmatched. Germline-derived CDR1 and CDR2 are SGDLS and YYNGEE. CDR3 region: CASSVGPGLAGVDEQYF. CDR3 coding DNA: TGTGCCAGCAGCGTAGGTCCGGGACTAGCGGGGGTTGACGAGCAGTACTTC.

This chain connects TRBV4-3 to TRBJ2-3, with 13 bases lining up with TRBD2. The CDR3 runs 16 residues. CDR1 is LGHNA, CDR2 YSLEER, per germline. The V gene end was trimmed by 1 base and the J gene end by 3 bases; junction bases not matched to a gene: 1. The CDR3 sequence is CASSQGLAGGTDTQYF. As DNA, the CDR3 is TGCGCCAGCAGCCAAGGACTAGCGGGGGGTACAGATACGCAGTATTTT.

This chain uses TRBV4-1 with TRBJ1-1; 9 bases agree with TRBD1. The CDR3 loop spans 17 amino acids. J was trimmed by 0 bases and V by 1 base; bases with no gene match: 6. Germline CDR1 is MGHRA and CDR2 is YSYEKL. The CDR3 DNA is TGCGCCAGCAGCCAAGGAGGGACAGGGTTCATGAACACTGAAGCTTTCTTT. Amino acid sequence: CASSQGGTGFMNTEAFF.

V and J are TRBV5-8 and TRBJ1-1, with D unclear. This CDR3 comprises 12 residues. V was pared by 4 bases and J by 0 bases, with 4 bases between. The germline CDR1 and CDR2 sequences are SGHTS and YDEGEE. Written as DNA, the CDR3 is TGTGCCAGCAGCCAAGTGAACACTGAAGCTTTCTTT. This sequence encodes CASSQVNTEAFF.

The chain is built from TRBV30 and TRBJ1-3; D is undetermined. V was trimmed by 0 bases and J by 0 bases, leaving 9 bases between them. CDR1 and CDR2 from the germline V gene are GTSNPN and SVGIG (reference sequence). There are 15 residues in the CDR3. The CDR3 reads CAWSVDSSSGNTIYF. CDR3 DNA sequence: TGTGCCTGGAGTGTAGACTCCAGCTCTGGAAACACCATATATTTT.

This chain connects TRBV19 to TRBJ2-2; possibly TRBD1 or TRBD2 for D (5 bases each). CDR1 LNHDA and CDR2 SQIVND come from the germline V gene (reference sequence). The CDR3 sequence is 15 residues long. Trimming removed 3 bases at V and 11 bases at J, with 19 bases between. The CDR3 spells CASSMYGDRNIELFF. In DNA form, the CDR3 reads TGTGCCAGTAGTATGTATGGGGACCGCAATATAGAGCTGTTTTTT.

This clone was seen a handful of times. V is TRBV5-6 and J is TRBJ2-1; 11 nucleotides agree with TRBD2. CDR1 and CDR2 from the germline V gene are SGHDT and YYEEEE. CDR3 size: 14 residues. V trimming: 6 bases; J trimming: 6 bases; junction bases outside the gene matches: 5. The CDR3 DNA sequence: TGTGCCAGCACCTATAGCGGGGGGGCCAATGAGCAGTTCTTC. Protein sequence: CASTYSGGANEQFF.

The chain carries TRBV28 and TRBJ2-7; D is uncertain. The CDR3 extends over 16 amino acids. Germline CDR1 MDHEN, CDR2 SYDVKM. V gave up 5 bases and J gave up 0 bases, with 17 bases separating them. CDR3 amino acids: CASSPPGTIISYEQYF. As DNA, the CDR3 is TGTGCCAGCAGTCCTCCGGGCACAATAATCTCCTACGAGCAGTACTTC.

The chain links TRBV2 to TRBJ1-1; a possible D gene is TRBD1 (5 bases). Germline lookup yields CDR1 SNHLY and CDR2 FYNNEI. Trimming shortened V by 6 bases and J by 1 base, and 6 bases separated the two germline ends. The CDR3 runs to 12 residues. For the CDR3, the DNA is TGTGCCAGCAGCCAGGGGAACACTGAAGCTTTCTTT. Its protein product is CASSQGNTEAFF.

This clone was seen once. The chain recombines TRBV19 with TRBJ2-2, with 15 bases matching TRBD2. CDR3 size: 17 residues. Per the germline V gene, CDR1 is LNHDA and CDR2 is SQIVND (reference sequence). Germline trimming cut 1 base from V and 7 bases from J; bases unmatched to any gene: 4. CDR3 sequence: CASSIAGLAGGVGELFF. The CDR3 DNA follows: TGTGCCAGTAGTATAGCCGGACTAGCGGGAGGGGTCGGGGAGCTGTTTTTT.

The chain recombines TRBV28 with TRBJ1-5; D might be TRBD1 (5 bases). Germline V CDR1 and CDR2: MDHEN, SYDVKM. V lost 6 bases and J lost 0, with 15 bases in between. The CDR3 length is 16 residues. CDR3 in amino acids: CASSWGGDNSNQPQHF. CDR3 coding DNA: TGTGCCAGCAGCTGGGGGGGGGATAATAGCAATCAGCCCCAGCATTTT. The variable domain in full, completed from reference TRBV28 and TRBJ1-5, reads DVKVTQSSRYLVKRTGEKVFLECVQDMDHENMFWYRQDPGLGLRLIYFSYDVKMKEKGDIPEGYSVSREKKERFSLILESASTNQTSMYLCASSWGGDNSNQPQHFGDGTRLSIL.

This clone is categorized as medium-sized. A read error may produce the germline difference seen at one junction end. The chain employs TRBV7-9 and TRBJ2-7, with 7 bases that match TRBD2. Germline V CDR1 and CDR2: SEHNR, FQNEAQ (reference sequence). The CDR3 runs 17 residues. For the CDR3, the DNA is TGTGCCAGCAGATTAGATGGTCCTAGCGGAGCCCCCTACGAGCAGTACTTC. Translation gives CASRLDGPSGAPYEQYF.

This chain links TRBV7-9 with TRBJ2-2; no clear D gene. Trimming took 6 bases from V and 7 from J, leaving 12 bases between them. The CDR3 is made up of 13 amino acids. Germline-derived CDR1 and CDR2 are SEHNR and FQNEAQ (reference sequence). This CDR3 reads CASSPYRGGELFF. In DNA, the CDR3 is TGTGCCAGCAGTCCCTATCGAGGCGGGGAGCTGTTTTTT.

This chain uses TRBV7-9 with TRBJ2-3, with 8 bases matching TRBD1. The V gene end was trimmed by 5 bases and the J gene end by 2 bases; junction bases not matched to a gene: 6. CDR1 is SEHNR and CDR2 is FQNEAQ in the germline V gene (reference sequence). The CDR3 runs to 15 residues. CDR3 DNA sequence: TGTGCCAGCAGCCCAGGACAGGGCAACACAGATACGCAGTATTTT. Translating it yields CASSPGQGNTDTQYF.

The V gene is TRBV28, the J gene TRBJ2-7; a weak D match, TRBD2 (5 bases). From germline, CDR1 is MDHEN and CDR2 SYDVKM. The CDR3 totals 18 residues. V gave up 5 bases and J gave up 6 bases, with 29 bases separating them. This chain's CDR3 is CASSTLQGATIPTFEQYF. The CDR3 region has the DNA TGTGCCAGCAGTACCCTTCAAGGCGCGACTATCCCTACATTCGAGCAGTACTTC. Variable domain in full (rest from reference TRBV28 and TRBJ2-7): DVKVTQSSRYLVKRTGEKVFLECVQDMDHENMFWYRQDPGLGLRLIYFSYDVKMKEKGDIPEGYSVSREKKERFSLILESASTNQTSMYLCASSTLQGATIPTFEQYFGPGTRLTVT.

A few counts support this clone. The gene calls are TRBV28 and TRBJ2-7, with 8 bases fitting TRBD1. V lost 6 bases to trimming and J lost 2 bases; unmatched junction nucleotides: 6. Per germline, CDR1 MDHEN and CDR2 SYDVKM. CDR3 size: 14 residues. CDR3 sequence: CASSLQGAAYEQYF. In nucleotides, the CDR3 is TGTGCCAGCAGCCTTCAGGGGGCGGCCTACGAGCAGTACTTC.

V gene TRBV19 combines with J gene TRBJ1-4, with 8 bases identical to TRBD1. The J segment lost 3 bases and the V segment lost 5 bases, leaving 2 bases of the junction unmatched. Germline loops: CDR1 LNHDA, CDR2 SQIVND (reference sequence). This CDR3 has 14 residues. CDR3 nucleotides: TGTGCCAGTAGTCCGGGACAGGCTAATGAAAAACTGTTTTTT. It yields the protein CASSPGQANEKLFF.

This sequence joins TRBV27 and TRBJ1-2, with 7 bases identical to TRBD1. CDR1 and CDR2 from the germline V gene are MNHEY and SMNVEV (reference sequence). There are 14 residues in the CDR3. Losses at the gene ends were 2 bases for V and 8 bases for J; bases not matched to a gene: 8. The CDR3 sequence is CASSLRGGARGYTF. DNA for the CDR3: TGTGCCAGCAGTTTACGAGGGGGCGCGAGAGGCTACACCTTC.

The chain links TRBV28 to TRBJ1-6, with 7 nucleotides matching TRBD1. Germline CDR1 reads MDHEN; CDR2 reads SYDVKM. The CDR3 is made up of 14 amino acids. Trimming took 10 bases from V and 7 from J; bases not matched to a gene: 10. The CDR3 loop is CATNLGQPNSPLHF. The CDR3 coding sequence is TGTGCCACCAATTTGGGACAGCCGAATTCACCCCTCCACTTT.

The V gene is TRBV19, the J gene TRBJ1-1; D gene uncertain. Trimming stripped 7 bases from V and 0 bases from J, with 9 bases between. The CDR3 consists of 13 residues. Germline V gene lookup returns CDR1 LNHDA and CDR2 SQIVND (reference sequence). The CDR3: CASMTVMNTEAFF. As DNA, the CDR3 is TGTGCCAGTATGACCGTGATGAACACTGAAGCTTTCTTT.

The rearrangement joins TRBV6-4 to TRBJ2-1; weak D call: TRBD2 (6 bases). The CDR3 is made up of 13 amino acids. Trimming removed 3 bases from V and 6 bases from J, with 9 bases in between. Germline V gene sequence: CDR1 MRHNA, CDR2 SNTAGT. The CDR3: CASSEVGGNEQFF. As DNA, the CDR3 is TGTGCCAGCAGTGAGGTGGGGGGCAATGAGCAGTTCTTC.

The chain joins TRBV6-5 to TRBJ2-7; D unresolved. The CDR3 is 15 residues long. Between the trimmed V and J ends, which lost 0 bases and 3 bases, there was a span of 12 bases. Germline V gene data show CDR1 as MNHEY and CDR2 as SVGAGI. The CDR3 nucleotides read TGTGCCAGCAGTTACTCGTACCCTTGGTACTACGAGCAGTACTTC. This translates into CASSYSYPWYYEQYF.